The 5 T cell receptor beta chains listed next were all sequenced from one sample in a study of T-cell reconstitution after alpha-beta-depleted transplantation in children. Molecular barcoding with unique molecular identifiers was used for the TCRbeta library. TCRdb reprocessed the PCR reads via MiXCR and lists one record per CDR3 protein. The table has hundreds of thousands of distinct CDR3 sequences, about 10% seen once. This sample comprised PBMCs, obtained before TCRalphabeta/CD19-depleted stem cell transplant. Receptors were obtained from a child younger than 10 with inherited bone marrow failure, due to receive a stem cell transplant.

This clonotype was observed many times. The gene calls are TRBV27 and TRBJ2-7; 7 bases match TRBD1. This CDR3 region has 10 residues. Unmatched junction bases numbered 3, after V lost 9 bases and J lost 7 bases. CDR1 and CDR2 from the germline V gene are MNHEY and SMNVEV (reference sequence). CDR3 amino acids: CASLGQEQYF. Written as DNA, the CDR3 is TGTGCCAGTTTGGGACAGGAGCAGTACTTC.

V and J are TRBV29-1 and TRBJ1-2, with D hard to call. The CDR3 contains 14 residues. The germline V gene has CDR1 SQVTM and CDR2 ANQGSEA. The germline V and J ends were trimmed by 3 bases and 3 bases, with 14 bases remaining between them. CDR3 nucleotides: TGCAGCGTTGACCTCCAGACACCGGACTATGGCTACACCTTC. Translating it yields CSVDLQTPDYGYTF.

This clonotype was seen ten or more times. The CDR3 DNA reads as TGCAGCGTTGAAGAGGGGGCTAGCGGGTTGAATGAGCAGTTCTTC. This translates into CSVEEGASGLNEQFF. V is TRBV29-1 and J is TRBJ2-1; 8 bases map to TRBD2. Germline assignment: CDR1 SQVTM and CDR2 ANQGSEA. With 0 bases clipped from V and 7 bases from J, the junction kept 8 bases outside the gene matches. This CDR3 region has 15 residues.

Many counts were recorded for this clonotype. The V and J genes are TRBV7-8 and TRBJ2-2; D is undetermined. There are 16 residues in the CDR3. Trimming pared 1 base from V and 0 bases from J, leaving 9 bases between. CDR1 and CDR2 from the germline V gene are SGHVS and FQNEAQ. CDR3 amino acids: CASSLDRGANTGELFF. The CDR3 DNA follows: TGTGCCAGCAGCTTAGATCGCGGCGCGAACACCGGGGAGCTGTTTTTT.

This clonotype was seen at least ten times. Written as DNA, the CDR3 is TGTGCCAGCAGCCAAGTGAGGACTAGCGGGAGGGCCAAGACCCAGTACTTC. Its protein is CASSQVRTSGRAKTQYF. The rearrangement joins TRBV3-1 to TRBJ2-5, with TRBD2 matching over 15 bases. The CDR3 spans 17 residues. Germline lookup yields CDR1 LGHDT and CDR2 YNNKEL (reference sequence). V gave up 1 base and J gave up 6 bases; unmatched junction bases: 6.